The present TCR beta chain was sequenced within a study of human T cells and chemical hapten exposure. Study in general: Alopecia universalis, totalis or areata was present in patients who were mostly female. Study-wide results and limits: Given that the donors had alopecia, their immune response may differ from that seen in healthy people.

Stated time point: patch test 2, 6 weeks after DPC sensitization. Noted treatment: therapeutic diphenylcyclopropenone sensitization with weekly scalp DPC. Total RNA extraction was carried out from unfractionated whole blood. Single cDNA molecules in the library carried unique molecular identifiers attached during preparation. One entry per CDR3 protein, called by TCRdb with MiXCR from the RACE reads. The sample carries over 65,000 distinct CDR3 sequences, 11% recorded once. With regard to this clonotype: No antigen is known for it.

The material was whole blood, obtained in connection with sensitization to the hapten diphenylcyclopropenone (DPC). This sequence was found in a man between 18 and 29 years old with alopecia areata. Some clones in this sample may be carry-over from other donors' samples.

The CDR3 bases are TGTGCCAGTAGTCATCAACCGGGACAGGTGTCTGGAAACACCATATATTTT. Amino acid sequence: CASSHQPGQVSGNTIYF. The rearrangement uses TRBV19 and TRBJ1-3; 8 nucleotides align to TRBD1. This CDR3 is 17 amino acids long. With V trimmed by 5 bases and J by 1 base, 10 bases remained unmatched. Germline lookup yields CDR1 LNHDA and CDR2 SQIVND (reference sequence).